This T cell receptor (beta chain) was observed in a study of blood T cells in healthy people across ages. CDR1 is MNHEY and CDR2 is SVGAGI in the germline V gene. The germline V and J ends were trimmed by 0 bases and 6 bases, with 14 bases remaining between them. The CDR3 length is 15 residues. PCR was performed a second time for about 7 to 12 cycles using a sample-barcoded 5' primer and a J-beta primer mix. TCRdb reprocessed the 5' RACE reads with MiXCR, giving one entry per CDR3 protein. The sample shows 700,000 to 850,000 distinct CDR3 sequences, about 48% of them seen only once. The sequencing sample was made of blood. This sequence was found in an elderly man in good health. The chain uses TRBV6-5 and TRBJ1-2; D is possibly TRBD1 (5 bases). The CDR3: CASSYSIGQGNGYTF. CDR3 DNA: TGTGCCAGCAGTTACTCGATAGGGCAGGGTAATGGCTACACCTTC.